This T cell receptor (beta chain) originates from a study of glioma-infiltrating T cells. Study in general: WHO grade II oligodendrogliomas or astrocytomas, plus non-recurrent WHO grade IV glioblastomas, were sampled. Glioma patients had dexamethasone for six or fewer days before surgery. Study conclusions and caveats: A blood CDR3 motif signature was depleted in highly divergent patients.

The germline CDR1 and CDR2 sequences are LGHNA and YSLEER. The CDR3 is made up of 15 amino acids. Trimming shortened V by 1 base and J by 5 bases, and 11 bases separated the two germline ends. On this clonotype itself: Its antigen is still unknown.

Amplification of TCR alpha and beta CDR3 regions from RNA used iRepertoire nested multiplex PCR. One-step reverse transcription and amplification started from about 100-400 ng of tissue mRNA or PBMC total RNA. TCRdb recomputed calls from the multiplex PCR reads with MiXCR, one row per CDR3 protein. The sample includes around 350,000 distinct CDR3 sequences, around 45% of them seen just once. This TCR was sampled from a human donor with low-grade glioma or glioblastoma, undergoing nonglioma brain surgery, or in good health (not recorded which). J is TRBJ2-2 and V is TRBV4-3; no reliable D call. The sequenced sample was glioma tissue, nonneoplastic brain tissue, or PBMCs (not recorded which). CDR3 protein: CASSQASGRTGELFF. The CDR3 region has the DNA TGCGCCAGCAGCCAAGCCTCAGGTCGGACCGGGGAGCTGTTTTTT.